The rows below give T cell receptor beta chains drawn from one sample of a study of OX40 agonist ivuxolimab in advanced cancers. Assay used: immunoSEQ multiplex PCR; TCRdb lists only in-frame clones, some missing. The data contain 100,000 or so clones, 90% of them singletons. The sequencing here drew on CD4+ or CD8+ T cells sorted from blood, taken in a trial of the OX40 agonist ivuxolimab. The receptors were gathered from an adult with an advanced solid tumor such as melanoma, head and neck, liver or kidney cancer. CDR3s include the opening cysteine and the closing phenylalanine or tryptophan. The order of the fields is J gene, V gene, D gene, clone size, CDR3 DNA, CDR3 protein. D genes are given only for firm matches. The size of a clone is reported for some rows only, either as once, few or many, or as a class for expanded clones.

TRBJ2-3,TRBV2,NA,NA,TGTGCCAGCAGTTTAACTTACGGCACAGATACGCAGTATTTT,CASSLTYGTDTQYF
TRBJ2-7,TRBV27,NA,NA,TGTGCCAGCAGGGGAGCGGGTAGCTCCTACGAGCAGTACTTC,CASRGAGSSYEQYF
TRBJ2-7,TRBV5-4,NA,NA,TGTGCCAGCAGCAGCGGACAGTCCTCCTACGAGCAGTACTTC,CASSSGQSSYEQYF
TRBJ2-7,TRBV7-2,NA,NA,TGTGCCAGCAGATCTGGACTCTCTCTCCTACGGGAGCAGTACTTC,CASRSGLSLLREQYF
TRBJ2-7,TRBV5-1,TRBD1,NA,TGCGCCAGCAGCTCAGGGGGATCCTACGAGCAGTACTTC,CASSSGGSYEQYF
TRBJ1-3,TRBV5-1,NA,NA,TGCGCCAGCGGGCCTTCCCCAAGCAGTGGAAACACCATATATTTT,CASGPSPSSGNTIYF
TRBJ2-1,TRBV18,TRBD2,NA,TGTGCCAGCTCACCACCGGTACTAGCGGGAGGCGATGAGCAGTTCTTC,CASSPPVLAGGDEQFF
TRBJ2-7,TRBV18,NA,NA,TGTGCCAGCTCACCGGGCCTCTACGAGCAGTACTTC,CASSPGLYEQYF
TRBJ2-1,TRBV5-4,TRBD2,NA,TGTGCCACGGGGGCGGGAGGATACAATGAGCAGTTCTTC,CATGAGGYNEQFF
TRBJ2-7,TRBV11-2,TRBD2,NA,TGTGCCAGCAGCTTAGGCCCCGCGGGAGCCATGTACGAGCAGTACTTC,CASSLGPAGAMYEQYF
TRBJ1-6,TRBV27,TRBD1,NA,TGTGCCAGCAGTCATCGGTCGGACAGGAATTCACCCCTCCACTTT,CASSHRSDRNSPLHF
TRBJ1-1,TRBV28,NA,NA,TGTGCCAGCAGAAGGTCCGGGGGCGCTGAAGCTTTCTTT,CASRRSGGAEAFF
TRBJ1-1,TRBV5-4,NA,NA,TGTGCCAGCAGCTTATACAGGAGTGAAGCTTTCTTT,CASSLYRSEAFF
TRBJ2-2,TRBV10-3,NA,once,TGTGCCATCAGTGTGACGGGAGAGGTGGCCGGGGAGCTGTTTTTT,CAISVTGEVAGELFF
TRBJ2-5,TRBV7-2,NA,NA,TGTGCCAGCAGCTTTCAACAGGGAAAGGAGACCCAGTACTTC,CASSFQQGKETQYF
TRBJ2-5,TRBV20-1,NA,NA,TGCAGTGAGAGGAGGAGAGAGACCCAGTACTTC,CSERRRETQYF
TRBJ1-1,TRBV18,TRBD1,NA,TGTGCCAGCTCAAAGACAGGGGTCGATACTGAAGCTTTCTTT,CASSKTGVDTEAFF
TRBJ2-7,TRBV30,TRBD2,NA,TGTGCCTGGAGTGTAGGCGGGAGTACTTACGAGCAGTACTTC,CAWSVGGSTYEQYF
TRBJ2-7,TRBV2,NA,NA,TGTGCCAGCTCTCTACTCTCCTACGAGCAGTACTTC,CASSLLSYEQYF
TRBJ1-5,TRBV21-1,NA,NA,TGTGCCAGCAGCAAAGGCGGACAGTGTGGCAATCAGCCCCAGCATTTT,CASSKGGQCGNQPQHF
TRBJ2-5,TRBV19,NA,NA,TGTGCCAGTAGTACCACACATGGTGTCTTGACGGTGACCCAGTACTTC,CASSTTHGVLTVTQYF
TRBJ2-7,TRBV30,TRBD2,NA,TGTGCCTGGACCAAAGCGGGGGTGCCCTACGAGCAGTACTTC,CAWTKAGVPYEQYF
TRBJ1-2,TRBV5-1,NA,NA,TGCGCCAGCAGCTTAGACGGCTATGGCTACACCTTC,CASSLDGYGYTF
TRBJ2-7,TRBV10-3,TRBD2,NA,TGTGCCATCAGTGAGTCGGATAGCGGGAGCTACGAGCAGTACTTC,CAISESDSGSYEQYF
TRBJ2-5,TRBV6-5,TRBD1,NA,TGTGCCAGCAGTATCGGGACAGGGAAAGAGACCCAGTACTTC,CASSIGTGKETQYF
TRBJ2-2,TRBV7-2,NA,few,TGTGCCAGCTCCCTCCTGAACACCGGGGAGCTGTTTTTT,CASSLLNTGELFF
TRBJ2-1,TRBV7-7,TRBD1,few,TGTGCCAGCAGCAGCAGACAGGGTAGTGAGCAGTTCTTC,CASSSRQGSEQFF
TRBJ2-1,TRBV2,TRBD1,NA,TGTGCCAGCAGGACCGCCGTGACAGGGAACGATGAGCAGTTCTTC,CASRTAVTGNDEQFF
TRBJ2-7,TRBV7-9,TRBD2,NA,TGTGCCAGCAGCTTAGGTGCTAGCGGGAGGGCAGGTGAGCAGTACTTC,CASSLGASGRAGEQYF
TRBJ1-1,TRBV10-3,NA,once,TGTGCCATCAGTGAACAGATCTACATGAACACTGAAGCTTTCTTT,CAISEQIYMNTEAFF
TRBJ1-1,TRBV7-8,TRBD1,once,TGTGCCAGCAGCTTGAAACGACAGGGCGAAGTGTCGAACACTGAAGCTTTCTTT,CASSLKRQGEVSNTEAFF
TRBJ1-6,TRBV2,NA,NA,TGTGCCAGCAGTGAGATTCCAAATTCACCCCTCCACTTT,CASSEIPNSPLHF
TRBJ1-3,TRBV18,NA,NA,TGTGCCAGCTCACCACCGGGGGGAAACACCATATATTTT,CASSPPGGNTIYF
TRBJ2-1,TRBV19,TRBD2,NA,TGTGCCAGTAGTCGTCGCATAGCGGGAGTAAATGAGCAGTTCTTC,CASSRRIAGVNEQFF
TRBJ2-1,TRBV15,NA,NA,TGTGCCACCAGCAGACTCGAGGAACTCGTCTACAATGAGCAGTTCTTC,CATSRLEELVYNEQFF
TRBJ2-3,TRBV7-9,TRBD1,NA,TGTGCCAGCAGCGCCTACAGGGGGGTTGGCACAGATACGCAGTATTTT,CASSAYRGVGTDTQYF
TRBJ2-4,TRBV18,TRBD1,NA,TGTGCCAGCTCACCGCCGAGGGGGCCTCTAGCCAAAAACATTCAGTACTTC,CASSPPRGPLAKNIQYF
TRBJ1-2,TRBV28,TRBD1,once,TGTGCCAGCAGTTTTCATGGACAGGGGTTTGGCTACACCTTC,CASSFHGQGFGYTF
TRBJ2-3,TRBV11-1,TRBD2,NA,TGTGCCAGCAGCCCCGGACTAGCGGGATTCACAGATACGCAGTATTTT,CASSPGLAGFTDTQYF
TRBJ1-1,TRBV28,NA,once,TGTGCCAGCACCTCGGGACCTGGGAACACTGAAGCTTTCTTT,CASTSGPGNTEAFF
TRBJ2-2,TRBV7-2,TRBD2,few,TGTGCCAGCAGCTTACTGGCGGGAGCCTGGTCCGGGGAGCTGTTTTTT,CASSLLAGAWSGELFF
TRBJ2-7,TRBV28,TRBD2,NA,TGTGCCAGCAGCGCGACTAGCGGGAGTCTTTTCGAGCAGTACTTC,CASSATSGSLFEQYF
TRBJ1-6,TRBV5-1,NA,NA,TGCGCCAGCAGCTTGGGCCAGGCTAATTCACCCCTCCACTTT,CASSLGQANSPLHF
TRBJ2-1,TRBV4-1,TRBD2,NA,TGCGCCAGCAGCCTTAAGCGGGACTTCTCTGGGTACAATGAGCAGTTCTTC,CASSLKRDFSGYNEQFF
TRBJ2-2,TRBV6-5,NA,once,TGTGCCAGCAGTTTCTCAGGAGCCTATCAATCCGGGGAGCTGTTTTTT,CASSFSGAYQSGELFF
TRBJ2-3,TRBV2,NA,NA,TGTGCCAGCAACCGGGGGAGGCGCCCAGATACGCAGTATTTT,CASNRGRRPDTQYF